This T cell receptor beta chain comes out of a study of cytomegalovirus exposure and HLA in healthy donors. Study results and limitations: A later analysis showed that HLA-associated TCR beta chains had undergone more clonal expansion than equally common others.

The PCR had 60 Vbeta and 13 Jbeta primers. Assay used: immunoSEQ multiplex PCR; TCRdb lists only in-frame clones, some missing. The table includes 150,000 to 200,000 clones, about four fifths detected once. CDR1 and CDR2 (germline): SQVTM, ANQGSEA. Trimming at V came to 6 bases and at J to 6 bases, leaving 14 bases not matched to a gene. The length of the CDR3 is 15 residues. As regards this clone: Its antigen is unidentified.

The chain recombines TRBV29-1 with TRBJ2-3; 8 bases align to TRBD1. Sequencing was carried out using PBMCs. The sequence came from a woman aged 50 to 65 in good health and CMV-seronegative. Written as DNA, the CDR3 is TGCAGCGTGACGACAGGGGCTAGCTGGGGGGATACGCAGTATTTT. Protein sequence: CSVTTGASWGDTQYF.